This T cell receptor (beta chain) appears in the sequencing data of a study of cytotoxic CD8 clonotypes in ibrutinib-treated CLL. Across the whole study: Partial responses totalled about 24 and complete responses 2; after median 68 months, roughly 14 remained remitted and approximately twelve progressed.

Study observations and caveats: Increased clonality at ibrutinib response gave way to a return toward baseline at progression. Patients had baseline clonality above age-matched healthy donors, and this clonality moved with circulating CD8+ T-cell counts. Sustained-remission and progressing patients diverged in sampling times.

The V gene's germline CDR1 is SGHTA and CDR2 FQGTGA. J gave up 8 bases and V 2 bases, and 8 bases lay outside the gene matches. The CDR3 spans 15 residues. With regard to this clone: Its antigen is still unknown.

The protocol was immunoSEQ multiplex PCR, while the TCRdb copy is restricted to in-frame clones and leaves out a portion. The repertoire holds around 140,000 clones, 75% to 80% seen once, with just over 5% in the top ten. The rearrangement joins TRBV7-3 to TRBJ2-2; 7 bases are shared with TRBD1. Source: PBMCs, taken after 24 months of ibrutinib treatment. This TCR derives from a human donor with chronic lymphocytic leukemia. The CDR3 is CASSLAIQGHGELFF. The CDR3 DNA reads TGTGCCAGCAGCTTAGCAATACAGGGGCATGGGGAGCTGTTTTTT.